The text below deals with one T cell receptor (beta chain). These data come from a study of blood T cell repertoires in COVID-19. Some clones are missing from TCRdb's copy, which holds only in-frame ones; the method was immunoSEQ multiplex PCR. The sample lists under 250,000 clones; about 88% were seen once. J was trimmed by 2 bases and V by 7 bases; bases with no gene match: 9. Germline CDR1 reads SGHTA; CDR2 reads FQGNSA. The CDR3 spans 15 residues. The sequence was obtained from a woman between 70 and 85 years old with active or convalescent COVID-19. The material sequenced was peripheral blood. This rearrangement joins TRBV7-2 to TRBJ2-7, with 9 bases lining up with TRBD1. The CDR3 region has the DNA TGTGCCAGCAACCCCATGGGACAGGGCCCCTACGAGCAGTACTTC. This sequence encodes CASNPMGQGPYEQYF.